The next 29 T cell receptor beta chains were all read from a single sample in a study of identical twins. MiXCR, run by TCRdb on the 5' RACE reads, gives a single entry per CDR3 protein. The sample has around 95,000 distinct CDR3 sequences, 5.5% to 7% seen once. Input material: memory T cells sorted from blood. All receptors derive from a woman aged 50 to 65 in good health.

V and J are TRBV2 and TRBJ1-5, with unresolved D. Germline V gene sequence: CDR1 SNHLY, CDR2 FYNNEI. The CDR3 is 14 amino acids. Trimming cost V 1 base and J 7 bases, with 11 bases left between them. The CDR3 bases are TGTGCCAGCAGTGAAGATCGGGTGGGCCAGCCCCAGCATTTT. It is translated as CASSEDRVGQPQHF.

This rearrangement joins TRBV3-1 to TRBJ2-3; D is unresolved. Germline values: CDR1 LGHDT, CDR2 YNNKEL (reference sequence). The length of the CDR3 is 13 residues. Trimming removed 0 bases from V and 5 bases from J, with 6 bases in between. The CDR3 bases are TGTGCCAGCAGCCAAGAAGATCAAGATACGCAGTATTTT. It specifies CASSQEDQDTQYF.

This clonotype was detected many times. This sequence joins TRBV11-2 and TRBJ2-2; D could derive from TRBD1 or TRBD2 (6 bases each). Germline V gene data show CDR1 as SGHAT and CDR2 as FQNNGV. Trimming stripped 5 bases from V and 3 bases from J, with 13 bases between. The CDR3 runs 15 residues. CDR3 in DNA: TGTGCCAGCAGCCTTTTAAGGGGGGACACCGGGGAGCTGTTTTTT. Amino acid sequence: CASSLLRGDTGELFF.

The table lists this clonotype with many counts. The chain employs TRBV12-3 or TRBV12-4 and TRBJ2-7; D gene uncertain. V lost 4 bases and J lost 3, with 10 bases in between. CDR3 length equals 13 residues. For the CDR3, the DNA is TGTGCCAGCAGTTCCTATAACAGCTACGAGCAGTACTTC. This encodes CASSSYNSYEQYF.

This clonotype was counted only a few times. V is TRBV10-3 and J is TRBJ2-1; 14 bases align to TRBD2. The CDR3 covers 15 residues. Trimming took 4 bases from V and 8 from J; bases not matched to a gene: 4. Germline assignment: CDR1 ENHRY and CDR2 SYGVKD. DNA for the CDR3: TGTGCCATCAGTGCGGGGACTAGCGGGAGATATGAGCAGTTCTTC. This encodes CAISAGTSGRYEQFF.

This clonotype was counted many times. The genes are TRBV20-1 and TRBJ2-7, with TRBD2 matching over 12 bases. J gave up 6 bases and V 3 bases, and 6 bases lay outside the gene matches. This CDR3 is 14 amino acids long. The germline V gene encodes CDR1 DFQATT and CDR2 SNEGSKA (reference sequence). The CDR3, as DNA: TGCAGTGCTAGCCCTGGACTAGCGGGAAGCGAGCAGTACTTC. It specifies CSASPGLAGSEQYF.

At least ten counts were recorded for this clonotype. The chain has TRBV4-2 and TRBJ2-5; D is unclear. V lost 0 bases and J lost 5, with 10 bases in between. The CDR3 has 14 residues. Germline assignment: CDR1 LGHNA and CDR2 YNFKEQ. CDR3 sequence (DNA): TGTGCCAGCAGCCAAGAACTAACGGCCGAGACCCAGTACTTC. This codes for CASSQELTAETQYF.

This clonotype has at least ten counts. The chain combines TRBV6-5 with TRBJ2-2; tentatively, D is TRBD2 (5 bases). This CDR3 has 14 amino acids. Germline V CDR1 and CDR2: MNHEY, SVGAGI. V was clipped by 0 bases and J by 5 bases, with 7 bases between them. The CDR3 protein is CASSYSAETGELFF. For the CDR3, the DNA is TGTGCCAGCAGTTACTCAGCGGAGACCGGGGAGCTGTTTTTT.

This clonotype was detected many times. The chain combines TRBV5-6 with TRBJ2-7, with 8 positions matching TRBD2. V was clipped by 0 bases and J by 2 bases; unmatched bases: 10. CDR1 is SGHDT, CDR2 YYEEEE, per germline. The CDR3 extends over 17 amino acids. CDR3 sequence: CASSLDFGTSGTYEQYV. The CDR3 DNA reads as TGTGCCAGCAGCTTGGACTTCGGTACTAGCGGTACCTACGAGCAGTACGTC.

In its sample, this clonotype was seen many times. V is TRBV4-1 and J is TRBJ2-5, with 7 bases identical to TRBD2. CDR1 is MGHRA, CDR2 YSYEKL, per germline. This CDR3 is built from 13 residues. V was clipped by 4 bases and J by 5 bases; unmatched bases: 4. The CDR3 sequence: CASSLPGGETQYF. CDR3 DNA sequence: TGCGCCAGCAGCCTCCCGGGAGGCGAGACCCAGTACTTC.

At least ten counts were recorded for this clonotype. This chain connects TRBV5-5 to TRBJ2-1, with D perhaps being TRBD1 or TRBD2 (7 bases each). Trimming cost V 3 bases and J 5 bases, with 15 bases left between them. Germline V lookup: CDR1 SGHKS, CDR2 YYEKEE (reference sequence). CDR3 length: 15 residues. CDR3 sequence reads: CASSWGGTVNNEQFF. CDR3 nucleotides: TGTGCCAGCAGCTGGGGGGGGACAGTCAACAATGAGCAGTTCTTC.

This clonotype has just a few counts. The chain carries TRBV5-1 and TRBJ2-3; possibly TRBD2 for D (6 bases). This CDR3 region has 18 residues. Per germline, CDR1 SGHRS and CDR2 YFSETQ. Trimming took 0 bases from V and 2 from J, leaving 19 bases between them. DNA for the CDR3: TGCGCCAGCAGCTTGGCGGTAGCCGGGAGACACGTCACAGATACGCAGTATTTT. Translated: CASSLAVAGRHVTDTQYF.

Turning to this clonotype: A much bigger clone sits one base away, suggesting this may be a read error. This rearrangement joins TRBV5-1 to TRBJ2-2; no firm D call. Germline V gene sequence: CDR1 SGHRS, CDR2 YFSETQ. This CDR3 is 13 amino acids long. V dropped 4 bases and J dropped 5 bases, with 9 bases sitting between them. The CDR3: CASSPEGTGELFF. The CDR3, as DNA: TGCGCCAGCAGCCCAGAAGGGACCGGGGAGCTGTTTTTT.

The table lists this clonotype with a few counts. V is TRBV15 and J is TRBJ1-2; tentatively, D is TRBD1 (6 bases). This CDR3 contains 15 residues. With 0 bases removed from V and 2 bases from J, the gap between germline ends came to 10 bases. CDR1 is LNHNV and CDR2 is YYDKDF in the germline V gene (reference sequence). CDR3 coding DNA: TGTGCCACCAGCAGAGACAGGGGTGGAAACTATGGCTACACCTTC. Translation: CATSRDRGGNYGYTF.

In this sample, this clonotype turned up a few times. J is TRBJ2-3 and V is TRBV4-2; D is uncertain. Germline CDR1 is LGHNA and CDR2 is YNFKEQ. V was clipped by 3 bases and J by 0 bases, with 4 bases between them. The CDR3 length is 13 residues. CDR3 residues: CASSQPSTDTQYF. In DNA form, the CDR3 reads TGTGCCAGCAGCCAGCCTAGCACAGATACGCAGTATTTT.

The sample holds many counts of this clonotype. This chain connects TRBV12-5 to TRBJ1-5; no clear D. The CDR3 is 13 residues long. Germline-derived CDR1 and CDR2 are LGHNT and FRNRAP. Trimming took 2 bases from V and 6 from J, leaving 8 bases between them. CDR3: CASGLTKGQPQHF. The CDR3 DNA is TGTGCTAGTGGTTTGACCAAGGGTCAGCCCCAGCATTTT.

This clonotype was counted ten times or more. V is TRBV12-3 or TRBV12-4 and J is TRBJ2-1; 10 bases align to TRBD1. The CDR3 extends over 16 amino acids. The J segment lost 4 bases and the V segment lost 3 bases, leaving 6 bases of the junction unmatched. For the CDR3, the DNA is TGTGCCAGCAGTTTTTTCGGGGACAGGGGATACAATGAGCAGTTCTTC. This gives the protein CASSFFGDRGYNEQFF.

The sample holds many counts of this clonotype. V and J are TRBV20-1 and TRBJ2-1; TRBD2 might be the D (6 bases). The V end was cut by 6 bases, the J end by 3 bases, with 18 bases between. CDR1 DFQATT and CDR2 SNEGSKA come from the germline V gene (reference sequence). The CDR3 length is 15 residues. The CDR3: CSATGRVGLYNEQFF. In DNA, the CDR3 is TGCAGTGCCACGGGACGCGTGGGACTCTACAATGAGCAGTTCTTC.

Only a few counts were recorded for this clonotype. The chain joins TRBV7-9 to TRBJ2-1; the D is unclear. Trimming shortened V by 4 bases and J by 9 bases, and 13 bases separated the two germline ends. CDR3 size: 13 residues. Germline CDR1 SEHNR, CDR2 FQNEAQ (reference sequence). CDR3 nucleotide sequence: TGTGCCAGCAGCTCCACGTCAGTGGGTGAGCAGTTCTTC. Protein: CASSSTSVGEQFF.

This clonotype showed up just a few times. The chain joins TRBV3-1 to TRBJ2-1, with D unresolved. Looked up from germline, CDR1 is LGHDT and CDR2 is YNNKEL (reference sequence). The CDR3 covers 13 residues. V lost 4 bases, J lost 13 bases, and 17 bases lay in between. This chain's CDR3 is CASSPSTETPQFF. CDR3 nucleotide sequence: TGTGCCAGCAGCCCTTCGACGGAGACCCCCCAGTTCTTC.

This clonotype was detected many times. CDR3 region: CASGIGGGNQPQHF. Here the CDR3 DNA reads TGTGCTAGTGGCATCGGGGGAGGCAATCAGCCCCAGCATTTT. The chain couples TRBV12-5 to TRBJ1-5, with D possibly TRBD1 on 5 matching bases. V lost 6 bases to trimming and J lost 2 bases, with 11 bases between them. CDR1 LGHNT and CDR2 FRNRAP come from the germline V gene. CDR3 size: 14 residues.

Here the CDR3 reads CASSPGTGLPWANVLTF. Written as DNA, the CDR3 is TGCGCCAGCAGCCCCGGGACAGGCCTGCCTTGGGCCAACGTCCTGACTTTC. This rearrangement joins TRBV5-1 to TRBJ2-6; 8 nucleotides align to TRBD1. CDR1 and CDR2 (germline): SGHRS, YFSETQ. The junction had 11 bases not matched to a gene; V was cut back by 4 bases and J by 5 bases. The CDR3 has 17 amino acids.

As for this clonotype: One end of the junction does not line up with germline, which may come from a read error. The rearrangement joins TRBV24-1 to TRBJ1-5; 7 positions agree with TRBD1. CDR1 and CDR2 from the germline V gene are KGHDR and SFDVKD. The length of the CDR3 is 15 residues. The CDR3 DNA reads TGTCCCACCAGTGATGCCACAGGGGAGACTCAGCCCCAGCATTTT. Encoded protein: CPTSDATGETQPQHF.

As for this clonotype: A read error is possible here, since a much larger clone lies one base away. This chain uses TRBV5-1 with TRBJ1-2; TRBD1 is a possible D gene (5 bases). The germline CDR1 and CDR2 sequences are SGHRS and YFSETQ. This CDR3 has 14 residues. Trimming shortened V by 2 bases and J by 4 bases, and 12 bases separated the two germline ends. For the CDR3, the DNA is TGCGCCAGCAGCTTAGGCGACGGGACCTATGGCTACACCTTC. Protein sequence: CASSLGDGTYGYTF.

This clonotype was detected only a few times. At one of its ends the junction is not consistent with the germline gene, which may arise from a read error. This chain connects TRBV12-3 or TRBV12-4 to TRBJ1-1; the match to TRBD1 covers 8 bases. CDR3 length: 13 residues. CDR3 in amino acids: CASSRQGNSEAFF. The CDR3 DNA reads as TGTGCCAGCAGTAGACAGGGGAACTCTGAAGCTTTCTTT.

This clonotype was observed a handful of times. The CDR3 is CASSPPGTGGYNEQFF. Written as DNA, the CDR3 is TGTGCCAGCTCACCCCCCGGGACAGGGGGGTACAATGAGCAGTTCTTC. V is TRBV18 and J is TRBJ2-1, with 11 bases matching TRBD1. V lost 3 bases and J lost 4; bases outside the gene matches: 5. The V gene's germline CDR1 is KGHSH and CDR2 LQKENI. This CDR3 comprises 16 residues.

This clonotype has at least ten counts. The junction and the germline gene differ at one end; a read error may be behind it. The chain combines TRBV7-7 with TRBJ2-7; 10 nucleotides agree with TRBD1. The CDR3 runs 14 residues. The germline V gene has CDR1 SSHAT and CDR2 FNYEAQ (reference sequence). Written as DNA, the CDR3 is TGTGCTAGCAGCCCAGGGACAGGGGTCGACGAGCAGTACTTC. Its translation is CASSPGTGVDEQYF.

The CDR3 here is CASSPGQPMNTEAFF. The CDR3 DNA is TGCGCCAGCAGCCCCGGACAGCCCATGAACACTGAAGCTTTCTTT. The chain has TRBV5-1 and TRBJ1-1, with a weak D call TRBD1 (6 bases). The CDR3 contains 15 residues. Trimming took off 4 bases at V and 0 bases at J, with 13 bases between the two ends. CDR1 is SGHRS, CDR2 YFSETQ, per germline.

Only a few counts were recorded for this clonotype. The chain is built from TRBV14 and TRBJ2-3; TRBD2 matches 7 bases. The germline V gene has CDR1 SGHDN and CDR2 FVKESK. This CDR3 has 15 residues. V lost 4 bases, J lost 7 bases, and 11 bases stayed unmatched. The CDR3 DNA reads as TGTGCCAGCAGCCGGGAAGGGAGGGCCTCAAATACGCAGTATTTT. This encodes CASSREGRASNTQYF.